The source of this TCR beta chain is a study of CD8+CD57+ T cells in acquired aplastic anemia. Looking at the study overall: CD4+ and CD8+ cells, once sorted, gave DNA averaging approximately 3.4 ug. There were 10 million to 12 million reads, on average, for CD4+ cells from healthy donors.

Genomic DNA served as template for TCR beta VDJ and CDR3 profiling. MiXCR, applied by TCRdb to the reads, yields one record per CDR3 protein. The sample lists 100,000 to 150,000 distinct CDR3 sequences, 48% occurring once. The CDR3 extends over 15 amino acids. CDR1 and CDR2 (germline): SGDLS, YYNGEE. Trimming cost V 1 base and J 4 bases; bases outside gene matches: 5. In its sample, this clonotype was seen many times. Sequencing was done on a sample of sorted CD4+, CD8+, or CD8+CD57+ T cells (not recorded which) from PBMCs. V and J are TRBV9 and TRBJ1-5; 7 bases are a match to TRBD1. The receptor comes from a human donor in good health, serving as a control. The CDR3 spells CASSVTGTENQPQHF. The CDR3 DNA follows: TGTGCCAGCAGCGTAACCGGGACAGAAAATCAGCCCCAGCATTTT.